Below are 12 T cell receptor beta chains sequenced from a single sample in a study of neurological immune-mediated disorders. MiXCR, applied by TCRdb to the 5' RACE reads, yields one record per CDR3 protein. The sample consists of roughly 50,000 distinct CDR3 sequences, under 13% of them appearing once. The source material was PBMCs. The receptor set was obtained from a man in his 70s with HTLV-1-associated myelopathy (HAM/TSP).

This clonotype was picked up many times. The chain carries TRBV7-2 and TRBJ2-5, with TRBD2 as a possible D gene (5 bases). The CDR3 covers 13 residues. The V gene's germline CDR1 is SGHTA and CDR2 FQGNSA. The V end was cut by 5 bases, the J end by 3 bases, with 10 bases between. CDR3 bases: TGTGCCAGCAGCCGAGGACTCAAAGAGACCCAGTACTTC. Its translation is CASSRGLKETQYF.

This clonotype has at least ten counts. The chain has TRBV7-2 and TRBJ2-1; 10 bases are a match to TRBD2. The CDR3 contains 15 residues. V lost 2 bases, J lost 6 bases, and 4 bases stayed unmatched. Germline CDR1 is SGHTA and CDR2 is FQGNSA. The CDR3 loop is CASSLLSGRANEQFF. The CDR3 DNA is TGTGCCAGCAGCTTACTAAGCGGGAGGGCCAATGAGCAGTTCTTC. The variable domain in full, completed from reference TRBV7-2 and TRBJ2-1, reads GAGVSQSPSNKVTEKGKDVELRCDPISGHTALYWYRQSLGQGLEFLIYFQGNSAPDKSGLPSDRFSAERTGGSVSTLTIQRTQQEDSAVYLCASSLLSGRANEQFFGPGTRLTVL.

CDR3: CASSRTGAGELFF. The DNA for the CDR3 is TGTGCCAGCAGTCGGACAGGGGCCGGGGAGCTGTTTTTT. The chain employs TRBV3-1 and TRBJ2-2, with 9 bases fitting TRBD1. The CDR3 covers 13 residues. CDR1 LGHDT and CDR2 YNNKEL come from the germline V gene (reference sequence). The junction had 2 bases not matched to a gene; V was cut back by 6 bases and J by 6 bases.

Ten or more counts support this clonotype. The chain employs TRBV6-5 and TRBJ2-5; TRBD1 aligns across 7 bases. V lost 6 bases, J lost 5 bases, and 0 bases stayed unmatched. CDR3 length equals 11 residues. Germline values: CDR1 MNHEY, CDR2 SVGAGI. CDR3 sequence reads: CASRDRETQYF. The CDR3 nucleotides read TGTGCCAGCAGGGACAGGGAGACCCAGTACTTC.

V and J are TRBV12-3 or TRBV12-4 and TRBJ2-4; D possibly corresponds to TRBD2 (6 bases). The CDR3 loop spans 13 amino acids. V lost 6 bases, J lost 4 bases, and 10 bases lay in between. CDR3 in amino acids: CASRVSGKNIQYF. CDR3 DNA: TGTGCCAGCAGGGTTAGCGGAAAAAACATTCAGTACTTC.

This clonotype was found many times. The chain employs TRBV14 and TRBJ2-2; D may be TRBD2 (6 bases). The CDR3 has 12 amino acids. Germline assignment: CDR1 SGHDN and CDR2 FVKESK. The V end was cut by 4 bases, the J end by 6 bases, with 6 bases between. The CDR3, as DNA: TGTGCCAGCAGCCGGGGGGCCGGGGAGCTGTTTTTT. Translated: CASSRGAGELFF.

This clonotype has a count of ten or more. The chain carries TRBV5-1 and TRBJ1-6; D is possibly TRBD1 (5 bases). The CDR3 is 14 residues long. Per germline, CDR1 SGHRS and CDR2 YFSETQ. Trimming took off 4 bases at V and 5 bases at J, with 10 bases between the two ends. The CDR3 sequence: CASSVDRDNSPLHF. For the CDR3, the DNA is TGCGCCAGCAGCGTTGACAGAGATAATTCACCCCTCCACTTT. Looking up the rest from reference TRBV5-1 and TRBJ1-6 gives the full variable domain: KAGVTQTPRYLIKTRGQQVTLSCSPISGHRSVSWYQQTPGQGLQFLFEYFSETQRNKGNFPGRFSGRQFSNSRSEMNVSTLELGDSALYLCASSVDRDNSPLHFGNGTRLTVT.

This chain links TRBV20-1 with TRBJ2-3, with D uncertain. This CDR3 contains 11 residues. The V gene lost 6 bases and the J gene lost 5 bases, with 9 bases spanning the gap. The germline gives CDR1 DFQATT, CDR2 SNEGSKA (reference sequence). The CDR3 DNA is TGCAGTGCCACAAAGGGAGATACGCAGTATTTT. Its translation is CSATKGDTQYF.

The chain has TRBV7-6 and TRBJ2-5; D is unresolved. The germline V and J ends were trimmed by 5 bases and 2 bases, with 18 bases remaining between them. The CDR3 is 16 amino acids. CDR1 is SGHVS, CDR2 FNYEAQ, per germline. The CDR3 here is CASSTRAVFRQETQYF. The CDR3 DNA follows: TGTGCCAGCAGCACTCGAGCCGTCTTCCGGCAAGAGACCCAGTACTTC.

This clonotype was observed at least ten times. V and J are TRBV20-1 and TRBJ1-1; D uncertain. V shed 6 bases and J shed 4 bases, with 12 bases lying between them. CDR3 length: 12 residues. Per the germline V gene, CDR1 is DFQATT and CDR2 is SNEGSKA (reference sequence). CDR3 amino acids: CSAQGGLTEAFF. The CDR3, as DNA: TGCAGTGCCCAAGGCGGTCTCACTGAAGCTTTCTTT.

This clonotype was counted many times. J is TRBJ1-5 and V is TRBV7-9; D gene unclear. CDR3 length: 13 amino acids. In germline, CDR1 is SEHNR, CDR2 FQNEAQ (reference sequence). Trimming left V 2 bases short and J 8 bases short, with 10 bases between. CDR3 in amino acids: CASSLFAGKPQHF. The CDR3, as DNA: TGTGCCAGCAGCTTATTCGCCGGGAAGCCCCAGCATTTT.

This clonotype has a handful of counts. The chain employs TRBV7-9 and TRBJ1-4, with D tentatively TRBD1 (5 bases). Germline-derived CDR1 and CDR2 are SEHNR and FQNEAQ (reference sequence). This CDR3 spans 13 amino acids. V lost 6 bases and J 5 bases, leaving 10 bases between the germline ends. CDR3 loop: CASSAAGNEKLFF. The CDR3 DNA sequence: TGTGCCAGCAGTGCGGCAGGGAATGAAAAACTGTTTTTT.